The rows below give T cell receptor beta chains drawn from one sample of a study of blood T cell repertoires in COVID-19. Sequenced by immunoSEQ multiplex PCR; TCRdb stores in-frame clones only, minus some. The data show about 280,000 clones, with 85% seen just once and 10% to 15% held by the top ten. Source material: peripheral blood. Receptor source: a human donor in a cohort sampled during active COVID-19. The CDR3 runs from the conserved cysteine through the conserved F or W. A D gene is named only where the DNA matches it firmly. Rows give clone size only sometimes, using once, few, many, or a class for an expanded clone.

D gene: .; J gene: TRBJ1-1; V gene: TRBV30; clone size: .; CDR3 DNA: TGTGCCTGGAACCCGAACAATCTGAACACTGAAGCTTTCTTT; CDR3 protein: CAWNPNNLNTEAFF
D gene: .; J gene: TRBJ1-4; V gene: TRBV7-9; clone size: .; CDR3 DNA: TGTGCCAGCACCGGACCGACAGGAACTCCGAATGAAAAACTGTTTTTT; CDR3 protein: CASTGPTGTPNEKLFF
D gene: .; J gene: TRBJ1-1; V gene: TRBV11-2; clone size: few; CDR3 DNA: TGTGCCAGCAGCTCCCTCGGGCGGGATTATGCTTTCTTT; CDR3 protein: CASSSLGRDYAFF
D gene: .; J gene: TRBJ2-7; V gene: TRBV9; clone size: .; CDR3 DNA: TGTGCCAGCAGCGTAGGACCGACGGGCTACGAGCAGTACTTC; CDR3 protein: CASSVGPTGYEQYF
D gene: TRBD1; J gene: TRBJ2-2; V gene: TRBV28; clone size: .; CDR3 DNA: TGTGCCAGCAGTGGTCTTCGGGACAGGGCCACCGGGGAGCTGTTTTTT; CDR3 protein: CASSGLRDRATGELFF
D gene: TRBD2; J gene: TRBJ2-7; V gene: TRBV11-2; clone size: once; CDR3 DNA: TGTGCCAGCAGCTCTGGACTAGCGGGCAACGAGCAGTACTTC; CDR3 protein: CASSSGLAGNEQYF
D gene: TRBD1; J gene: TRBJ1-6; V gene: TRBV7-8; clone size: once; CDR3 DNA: TGTGCCAGCAGCTTAGGGACAGGGTTCGTCGATTCACCCCTCCACTTT; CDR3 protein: CASSLGTGFVDSPLHF
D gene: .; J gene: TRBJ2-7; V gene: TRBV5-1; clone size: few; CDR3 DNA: TGCGCCAGCAGCTTGGCCGTGCCGGGCAGGGGAGCCTACGAGCAGTACTTC; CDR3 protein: CASSLAVPGRGAYEQYF
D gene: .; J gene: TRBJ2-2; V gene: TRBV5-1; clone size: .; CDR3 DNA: TGCGCCAGCCGGAGTGGGTACACCGGGGAGCTGTTTTTT; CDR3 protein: CASRSGYTGELFF
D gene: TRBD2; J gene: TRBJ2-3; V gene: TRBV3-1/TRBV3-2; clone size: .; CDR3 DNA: TGTGCCAGCAGCCAAGAAAGACTAGCGGGAGGACCCCCGTATTTT; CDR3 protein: CASSQERLAGGPPYF
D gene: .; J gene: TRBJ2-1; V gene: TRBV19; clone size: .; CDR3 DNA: TGTGCCAGTAGTTCCCCGGGGAATGAGCAGTTCTTC; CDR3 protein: CASSSPGNEQFF
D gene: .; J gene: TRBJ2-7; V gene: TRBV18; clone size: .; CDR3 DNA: TGTGCCAGCTCACCACCGGCTAGAAGGAACGAGCAGTACTTC; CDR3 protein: CASSPPARRNEQYF
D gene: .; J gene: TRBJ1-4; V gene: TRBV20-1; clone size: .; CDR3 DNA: TGCAGTGCTAGACAGGCCGAAGAACTGTTTTTT; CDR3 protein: CSARQAEELFF
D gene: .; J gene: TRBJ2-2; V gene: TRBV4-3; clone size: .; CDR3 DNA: TGCGCCAGCAGCAATACTTCACCCGGGGAGCTGTTTTTT; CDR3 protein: CASSNTSPGELFF
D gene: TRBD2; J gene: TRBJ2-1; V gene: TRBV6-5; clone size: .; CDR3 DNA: TGTGCCAGCACCCTTCGGACTAGCATCACCAATGAGCAGTTCTTC; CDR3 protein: CASTLRTSITNEQFF
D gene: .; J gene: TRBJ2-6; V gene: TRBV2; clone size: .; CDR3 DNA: TGTGCCACTCGGTCTGGGGCCAACGTCCTGACTTTC; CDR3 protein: CATRSGANVLTF
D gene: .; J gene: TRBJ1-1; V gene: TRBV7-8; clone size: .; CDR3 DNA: TGTGCCAGCAGCTTAGCAAGAGTCACCACTGAAGCTTTCTTT; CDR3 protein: CASSLARVTTEAFF
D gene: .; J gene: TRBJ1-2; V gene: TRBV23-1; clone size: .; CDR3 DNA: TGCGCCAGCAGTCAACCAGGAACGAGCTATGGCTACACCTTC; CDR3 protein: CASSQPGTSYGYTF
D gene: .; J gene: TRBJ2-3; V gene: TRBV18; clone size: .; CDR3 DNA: TGTGCCAGCTCCCCTACGGCGACTAGCACAGATACGCAGTATTTT; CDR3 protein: CASSPTATSTDTQYF
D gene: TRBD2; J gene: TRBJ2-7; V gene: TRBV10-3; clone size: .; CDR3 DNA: TGTGCCATAGGGACTAGCGGGTATACGAGCTCCTACGAGCAGTACTTC; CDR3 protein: CAIGTSGYTSSYEQYF
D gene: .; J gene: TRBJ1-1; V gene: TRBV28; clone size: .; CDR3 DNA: TGTGCCAGCAGTCCGTCATACAGGGCAGAAGCTTTCTTT; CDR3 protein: CASSPSYRAEAFF
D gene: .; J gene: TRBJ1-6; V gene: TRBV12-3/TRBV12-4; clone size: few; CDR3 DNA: TGTGCCAGCAGCGGGGAGTCCTCACCCCTCCACTTT; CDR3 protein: CASSGESSPLHF
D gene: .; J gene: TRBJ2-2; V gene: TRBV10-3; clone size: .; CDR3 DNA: TGTGCCATCAGTGAGTCGAGGGGGACCGGGGAGCTGTTTTTT; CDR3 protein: CAISESRGTGELFF
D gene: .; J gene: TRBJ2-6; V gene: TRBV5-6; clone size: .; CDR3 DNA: TGTGCCAGCAGCTTCCACTCTGGGGCCAACGTCCTGACTTTC; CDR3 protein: CASSFHSGANVLTF
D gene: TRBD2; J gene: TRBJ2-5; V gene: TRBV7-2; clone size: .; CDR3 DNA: TGTGCCAGCAGCTTAGCGGGAGGGCCGAAGACCCAGTACTTC; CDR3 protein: CASSLAGGPKTQYF
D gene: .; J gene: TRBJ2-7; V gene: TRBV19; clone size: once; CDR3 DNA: TGTGCCAGTAGTACCGACACCCCCTACGAGCAGTACTTC; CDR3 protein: CASSTDTPYEQYF
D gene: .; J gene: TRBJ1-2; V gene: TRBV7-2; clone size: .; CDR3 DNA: TGTGCCAGCATTCTAATGGGGGGGCACGAGGGTGGCTACACCTTC; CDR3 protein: CASILMGGHEGGYTF
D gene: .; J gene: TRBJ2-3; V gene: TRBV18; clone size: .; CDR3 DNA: TGTGCCAGCTCACCACCCTCCGCAGATACGCAGTATTTT; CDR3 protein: CASSPPSADTQYF
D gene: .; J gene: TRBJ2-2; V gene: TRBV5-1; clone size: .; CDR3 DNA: TGCGCCAGCAGCCGCCAGGGAGGGGGCGGGGAGCTGTTTTTT; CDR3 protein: CASSRQGGGGELFF